The rows below give T cell receptor beta chains drawn from one sample of a study of OX40 agonist ivuxolimab in advanced cancers. The table came from immunoSEQ multiplex PCR; TCRdb's copy has only in-frame clones and leaves some out. The table has approximately 94,000 clones, around 91% seen once. This specimen consisted of CD4+ or CD8+ T cells sorted from blood, obtained in a trial of the OX40 agonist ivuxolimab. These receptors came from an adult with an advanced solid tumor such as melanoma, head and neck, liver or kidney cancer. Each CDR3 is given with its conserved first and last residue. D genes are given only for firm matches. Expanded clones get a size class; other rows say once, few or many, or leave the size out.

v_gene: TRBV5-6
j_gene: TRBJ1-2
d_gene: NA
abundance: NA
CDR3aa: CASSTDLNYGYTF
CDR3nt: TGTGCCAGCAGCACGGACCTAAACTATGGCTACACCTTC

v_gene: TRBV5-5
j_gene: TRBJ2-1
d_gene: TRBD2
abundance: NA
CDR3aa: CASSTSGSPYNEQFF
CDR3nt: TGTGCCAGCAGCACTAGCGGGAGTCCATACAATGAGCAGTTCTTC

v_gene: TRBV7-2
j_gene: TRBJ2-2
d_gene: TRBD2
abundance: few
CDR3aa: CASSLGPSGNTGELFF
CDR3nt: TGTGCCAGCAGCTTAGGTCCTAGCGGAAACACCGGGGAGCTGTTTTTT

v_gene: TRBV6-6
j_gene: TRBJ1-5
d_gene: TRBD1
abundance: NA
CDR3aa: CASSRQGANNQPQHF
CDR3nt: TGTGCCAGCAGTCGCCAGGGGGCGAACAATCAGCCCCAGCATTTT

v_gene: TRBV5-1
j_gene: TRBJ1-2
d_gene: NA
abundance: NA
CDR3aa: CASSWGAGGENYGYTF
CDR3nt: TGCGCCAGCAGCTGGGGCGCTGGGGGGGAGAACTATGGCTACACCTTC

v_gene: TRBV19
j_gene: TRBJ2-5
d_gene: NA
abundance: NA
CDR3aa: CASSIGYWRGREETQYF
CDR3nt: TGTGCCAGTAGTATAGGATACTGGAGGGGGCGCGAAGAGACCCAGTACTTC

v_gene: TRBV28
j_gene: TRBJ1-3
d_gene: NA
abundance: NA
CDR3aa: CATESGNTIYF
CDR3nt: TGTGCCACCGAGTCTGGAAACACCATATATTTT

v_gene: TRBV5-1
j_gene: TRBJ2-3
d_gene: NA
abundance: NA
CDR3aa: CASSLSRITGTDTQYF
CDR3nt: TGCGCCAGCAGCTTGTCGCGTATCACAGGCACAGATACGCAGTATTTT

v_gene: TRBV7-2
j_gene: TRBJ1-2
d_gene: NA
abundance: NA
CDR3aa: CASSLGANYGYTF
CDR3nt: TGTGCCAGCAGCTTAGGTGCTAACTATGGCTACACCTTC

v_gene: TRBV6-6
j_gene: TRBJ2-7
d_gene: TRBD2
abundance: NA
CDR3aa: CASSRGERPYEQYF
CDR3nt: TGTGCCAGCAGTCGGGGGGAACGACCCTACGAGCAGTACTTC

v_gene: TRBV18
j_gene: TRBJ1-5
d_gene: NA
abundance: NA
CDR3aa: CASSPSTGTPHQPQHF
CDR3nt: TGTGCCAGCTCACCATCAACAGGGACCCCCCATCAGCCCCAGCATTTT

v_gene: TRBV10-3
j_gene: TRBJ2-3
d_gene: NA
abundance: NA
CDR3aa: CAISMVTGTDTQYF
CDR3nt: TGTGCCATCAGTATGGTGACGGGAACAGATACGCAGTATTTT

v_gene: TRBV5-1
j_gene: TRBJ1-1
d_gene: NA
abundance: NA
CDR3aa: CASSWDGGAGTEAFF
CDR3nt: TGCGCCAGCAGCTGGGACGGGGGGGCAGGCACTGAAGCTTTCTTT

v_gene: TRBV5-5
j_gene: TRBJ1-4
d_gene: TRBD1
abundance: NA
CDR3aa: CASSLSRGLGEKLFF
CDR3nt: TGTGCCAGCAGCTTGTCCAGGGGGCTTGGTGAAAAACTGTTTTTT

v_gene: TRBV7-8
j_gene: TRBJ2-2
d_gene: NA
abundance: NA
CDR3aa: CASSPRGTGELFF
CDR3nt: TGTGCCAGCAGCCCCAGGGGCACCGGGGAGCTGTTTTTT

v_gene: TRBV6-5
j_gene: TRBJ2-2
d_gene: NA
abundance: NA
CDR3aa: CASSYIPGDTGELFF
CDR3nt: TGTGCCAGCAGTTACATCCCAGGGGACACCGGGGAGCTGTTTTTT

v_gene: TRBV6-6
j_gene: TRBJ2-7
d_gene: NA
abundance: NA
CDR3aa: CASSYFDRPYEQYF
CDR3nt: TGTGCCAGCAGTTACTTCGACAGACCCTACGAGCAGTACTTC

v_gene: TRBV6-6
j_gene: TRBJ1-3
d_gene: NA
abundance: NA
CDR3aa: CASSSRGRGGNTIYF
CDR3nt: TGTGCCAGCAGTTCCCGCGGAAGAGGGGGAAACACCATATATTTT

v_gene: TRBV19
j_gene: TRBJ1-5
d_gene: NA
abundance: NA
CDR3aa: CASSASNQPQHF
CDR3nt: TGTGCCAGTAGTGCCTCGAATCAGCCCCAGCATTTT

v_gene: TRBV4-1
j_gene: TRBJ2-5
d_gene: TRBD1
abundance: NA
CDR3aa: CASSQDLGRGRPETQYF
CDR3nt: TGCGCCAGCAGCCAAGATCTAGGCAGGGGGCGCCCGGAGACCCAGTACTTC

v_gene: TRBV5-4
j_gene: TRBJ2-3
d_gene: TRBD2
abundance: NA
CDR3aa: CASSRGLAGASTDTQYF
CDR3nt: TGTGCCAGCAGTCGCGGACTAGCGGGTGCTAGCACAGATACGCAGTATTTT

v_gene: TRBV7-9
j_gene: TRBJ2-1
d_gene: TRBD2
abundance: NA
CDR3aa: CASSFPGTSGGNEQFF
CDR3nt: TGTGCCAGCAGCTTCCCCGGGACTAGCGGGGGCAATGAGCAGTTCTTC

v_gene: TRBV28
j_gene: TRBJ2-7
d_gene: NA
abundance: NA
CDR3aa: CASSLPRQPPYEQYF
CDR3nt: TGTGCCAGCAGTCTCCCCCGACAGCCTCCCTACGAGCAGTACTTC

v_gene: TRBV7-2
j_gene: TRBJ2-7
d_gene: NA
abundance: NA
CDR3aa: CASSLVGGAVTYEQYF
CDR3nt: TGTGCCAGCAGCTTAGTGGGCGGGGCCGTGACCTACGAGCAGTACTTC

v_gene: TRBV7-9
j_gene: TRBJ2-6
d_gene: NA
abundance: NA
CDR3aa: CASSLGGYSGANVLTF
CDR3nt: TGTGCCAGCAGCCTAGGGGGTTACTCTGGGGCCAACGTCCTGACTTTC

v_gene: TRBV18
j_gene: TRBJ2-1
d_gene: TRBD1
abundance: NA
CDR3aa: CASSWTGLADEQFF
CDR3nt: TGTGCCAGCTCCTGGACAGGCCTAGCCGATGAGCAGTTCTTC